This TCR beta chain was captured by sequencing in a study of blood T cells in healthy people across ages. Overall study results and limits: TCR beta diversity per million T cells fell roughly linearly with age.

In this sample, this clonotype turned up a few times. Its antigen is not known. Extraction of total RNA produced a minimum of 5 micrograms from each sample. Combining a sample-barcoded 5' primer with a J-beta primer mix, a second PCR ran for roughly 7 to 12 cycles. Every cDNA molecule carried a tag from a template-switch adaptor bearing 12 random nucleotides. No fewer than 3 million CDR3-containing paired-end reads came from each sample. TCRdb re-called the 5' RACE reads through MiXCR, storing one row per CDR3 protein. The sample has some 1,500,000 distinct CDR3 sequences; 35% to 45% are singletons. Germline CDR1 and CDR2: SNHLY and FYNNEI. The V gene lost 7 bases and the J gene lost 5 bases, with 14 bases spanning the gap. The CDR3 length is 13 residues.

This sequence was found in a woman aged 18-29 years in good health. The V call is TRBV2, the J call TRBJ1-2; D not certain. Sequencing used blood. This chain's CDR3 is CASKPAPSYGYTF. In nucleotides, the CDR3 is TGTGCCAGCAAGCCCGCGCCGTCTTATGGCTACACCTTC.